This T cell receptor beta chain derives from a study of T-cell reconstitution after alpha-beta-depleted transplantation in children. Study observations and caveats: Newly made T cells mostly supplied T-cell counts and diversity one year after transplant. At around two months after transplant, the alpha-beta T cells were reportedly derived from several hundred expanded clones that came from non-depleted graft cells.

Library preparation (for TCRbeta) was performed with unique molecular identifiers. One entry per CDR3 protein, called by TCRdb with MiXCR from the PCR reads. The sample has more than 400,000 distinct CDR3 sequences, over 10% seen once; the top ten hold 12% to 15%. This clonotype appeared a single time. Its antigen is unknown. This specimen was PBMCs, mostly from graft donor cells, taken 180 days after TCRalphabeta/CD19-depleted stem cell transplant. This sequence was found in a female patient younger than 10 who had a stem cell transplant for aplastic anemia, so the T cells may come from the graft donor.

CDR3 sequence: CATSRDLGGTDTQYF. The CDR3 coding sequence is TGTGCCACCAGCAGAGATCTCGGCGGCACAGATACGCAGTATTTT. V and J are TRBV15 and TRBJ2-3, with D unresolved. Trimming cost V 0 bases and J 1 base, with 8 bases left between them. The length of the CDR3 is 15 residues. Germline V gene lookup returns CDR1 LNHNV and CDR2 YYDKDF (reference sequence).